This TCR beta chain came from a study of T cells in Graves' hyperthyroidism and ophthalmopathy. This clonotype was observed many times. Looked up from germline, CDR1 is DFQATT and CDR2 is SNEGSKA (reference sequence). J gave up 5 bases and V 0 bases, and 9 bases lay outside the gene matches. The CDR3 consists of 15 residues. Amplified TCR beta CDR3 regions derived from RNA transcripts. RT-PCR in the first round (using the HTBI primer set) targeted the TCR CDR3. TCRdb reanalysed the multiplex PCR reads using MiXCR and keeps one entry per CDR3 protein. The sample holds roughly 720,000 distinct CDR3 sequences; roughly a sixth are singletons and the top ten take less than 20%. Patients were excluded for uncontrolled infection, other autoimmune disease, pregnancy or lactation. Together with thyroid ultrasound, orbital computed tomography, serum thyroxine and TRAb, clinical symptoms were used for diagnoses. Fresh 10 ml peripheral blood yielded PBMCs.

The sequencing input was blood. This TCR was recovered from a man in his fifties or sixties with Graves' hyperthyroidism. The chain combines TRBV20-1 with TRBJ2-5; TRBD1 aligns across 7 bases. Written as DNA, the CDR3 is TGCAGTGCTAGAGATGGGGCGAGGGGGCGGGAGACCCAGTACTTC. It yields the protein CSARDGARGRETQYF.